Each of the 19 T cell receptor beta chains below was sequenced from the same sample in a study of lymphopenia after photon versus proton radiotherapy. This table comes from immunoSEQ multiplex PCR, and its TCRdb copy is limited to in-frame clones, with some not included. The sample contains about 33,000 clones, almost 90% of which appear only once. The sequencing used peripheral blood, collected from a patient treated with photon-based radiotherapy. These TCRs come from a woman aged 45-59 years with pancreatic cancer.

This chain links TRBV9 with TRBJ2-5; 9 bases align to TRBD2. The trim removed 4 bases at V and 0 bases at J, leaving 7 bases unmatched. CDR1 is SGDLS, CDR2 YYNGEE, per germline. The CDR3 is made up of 16 amino acids. The CDR3 DNA sequence: TGTGCCAGCAGCTCCGGGACTAGCACGTACCAAGAGACCCAGTACTTC. Amino acid sequence: CASSSGTSTYQETQYF.

The chain recombines TRBV7-8 with TRBJ2-7; D is perhaps TRBD1 (6 bases). There are 14 residues in the CDR3. V gave up 2 bases and J gave up 3 bases, with 11 bases separating them. CDR1 is SGHVS, CDR2 FQNEAQ, per germline. This CDR3 is CASSLIGGYYEQYF. As DNA, the CDR3 is TGTGCCAGCAGCTTAATAGGGGGTTACTACGAGCAGTACTTC.

The chain combines TRBV11-2 with TRBJ2-7; 8 nucleotides line up with TRBD2. Germline lookup yields CDR1 SGHAT and CDR2 FQNNGV. This CDR3 spans 15 amino acids. The V gene end was trimmed by 4 bases and the J gene end by 4 bases; junction bases not matched to a gene: 9. The CDR3 spells CASSSTGLVDYEQYF. CDR3 coding DNA: TGTGCCAGCAGCTCTACGGGACTAGTTGATTACGAGCAGTACTTC.

This chain links TRBV11-1 with TRBJ2-5; 14 bases are a match to TRBD2. The CDR3 spans 14 residues. Trimming at V came to 5 bases and at J to 5 bases, leaving 1 base not matched to a gene. Germline CDR1 reads SGHAT; CDR2 reads FQDESV (reference sequence). CDR3 DNA: TGTGCCAGCAGCCGGACTAGCGGGAGGGAGACCCAGTACTTC. Its translation is CASSRTSGRETQYF.

This chain connects TRBV27 to TRBJ2-7; D perhaps matches TRBD2 (6 bases). Germline-derived CDR1 and CDR2 are MNHEY and SMNVEV (reference sequence). The CDR3 is 13 amino acids. Trimming stripped 6 bases from V and 5 bases from J, with 14 bases between. The DNA for the CDR3 is TGTGCCAGCAGACCTTTCGGGAGAAACGAGCAGTACTTC. This sequence encodes CASRPFGRNEQYF.

The gene calls are TRBV6-6 and TRBJ2-5; D tentatively reads TRBD1 or TRBD2 (6 bases each). V lost 8 bases and J 5 bases, leaving 18 bases between the germline ends. Germline V gives CDR1 MNHNY, CDR2 SVGAGI (reference sequence). The CDR3 covers 14 residues. The CDR3, as DNA: TGTGCCAGCCTACTGAGGGGGGTTCATGAGACCCAGTACTTC. This encodes CASLLRGVHETQYF.

The rearrangement joins TRBV4-3 to TRBJ1-1; perhaps TRBD1 as D (5 bases). The CDR3 runs to 20 residues. With 1 base removed from V and 3 bases from J, the gap between germline ends came to 27 bases. Germline assignment: CDR1 LGHNA and CDR2 YSLEER. The CDR3 bases are TGCGCCAGCAGCCAAGTCAATCGTCCCGGGGACGATATTAGGGACACTGAAGCTTTCTTT. Its translation is CASSQVNRPGDDIRDTEAFF.

The chain couples TRBV28 to TRBJ1-3; possibly TRBD1 for D (5 bases). Trimming removed 1 base from V and 1 base from J, with 17 bases in between. CDR1 is MDHEN and CDR2 is SYDVKM in the germline V gene. The length of the CDR3 is 18 residues. CDR3 sequence: CASSLSPRGPLSGNTIYF. DNA for the CDR3: TGTGCCAGCAGTTTATCCCCTCGGGGCCCCTTGTCTGGAAACACCATATATTTT.

The genes are TRBV29-1 and TRBJ2-7; D gene unclear. The V gene lost 3 bases and the J gene lost 4 bases, with 7 bases spanning the gap. Germline lookup yields CDR1 SQVTM and CDR2 ANQGSEA. The CDR3 is 11 amino acids. CDR3 amino acids: CSVDKDYEQYF. As DNA, the CDR3 is TGCAGCGTTGATAAAGATTACGAGCAGTACTTC.

J is TRBJ2-7 and V is TRBV6-6, with 7 positions matching TRBD1. Germline-derived CDR1 and CDR2 are MNHNY and SVGAGI (reference sequence). The length of the CDR3 is 13 residues. J was trimmed by 1 base and V by 7 bases; bases with no gene match: 4. The CDR3: CASTRQGSYEQYF. CDR3 in DNA: TGTGCCAGCACCAGACAGGGTTCCTACGAGCAGTACTTC.

V is TRBV27 and J is TRBJ1-5; D perhaps matches TRBD1 (6 bases). CDR3 length: 15 residues. The germline V and J ends were trimmed by 4 bases and 2 bases, with 12 bases remaining between them. CDR1 and CDR2 from the germline V gene are MNHEY and SMNVEV (reference sequence). CDR3 residues: CASSSGTGRNQPQHF. The CDR3, as DNA: TGTGCCAGCAGTTCAGGCACAGGGCGCAATCAGCCCCAGCATTTT.

This clone was found once. CDR3 protein: CASSLSGEGSYEQYF. DNA for the CDR3: TGTGCCAGCAGTTTATCGGGCGAGGGTTCCTACGAGCAGTACTTC. The chain couples TRBV27 to TRBJ2-7, with a possible D match to TRBD2 (5 bases). Germline V gene lookup returns CDR1 MNHEY and CDR2 SMNVEV (reference sequence). Trimming cost V 0 bases and J 1 base, with 10 bases left between them. The CDR3 contains 15 residues.

With regard to this clone: At the DNA level, this CDR3 is encoded by other sequences in the same sample as well. The chain has TRBV19 and TRBJ2-1, with 8 bases aligning to TRBD2. Germline V gene lookup returns CDR1 LNHDA and CDR2 SQIVND (reference sequence). Trimming took 3 bases from V and 4 from J; bases not matched to a gene: 5. The CDR3 extends over 15 amino acids. CDR3 in amino acids: CASSISASGYNEQFF. CDR3 bases: TGTGCCAGTAGTATTTCGGCTAGCGGGTACAATGAGCAGTTCTTC.

The rearrangement joins TRBV19 to TRBJ1-1, with 7 bases aligning to TRBD1. The germline gives CDR1 LNHDA, CDR2 SQIVND (reference sequence). Trimming took 1 base from V and 4 from J; bases not matched to a gene: 3. This CDR3 has 14 amino acids. The CDR3 coding sequence is TGTGCCAGTAGTATAGGGTCAGGGGGCACTGAAGCTTTCTTT. Translation gives CASSIGSGGTEAFF.

This clone rates as medium-sized. CDR3 loop: CASSPGQGSYEQYF. The CDR3 DNA sequence: TGTGCCAGCAGTCCCGGACAAGGCTCCTACGAGCAGTACTTC. The chain joins TRBV6-5 to TRBJ2-7, with D possibly being TRBD1 (5 bases). The CDR3 is made up of 14 amino acids. In germline, CDR1 is MNHEY, CDR2 SVGAGI. With 5 bases removed from V and 0 bases from J, the gap between germline ends came to 11 bases.

The J gene is TRBJ1-3, the V gene TRBV6-6; 7 bases line up with TRBD1. V was clipped by 2 bases and J by 3 bases; unmatched bases: 7. The CDR3 contains 16 residues. CDR1 is MNHNY and CDR2 is SVGAGI in the germline V gene (reference sequence). The CDR3 nucleotides read TGTGCCAGCAGTTACCAGGGGGATGAAGGTGGAAACACCATATATTTT. Translated, it gives CASSYQGDEGGNTIYF.

The chain recombines TRBV5-1 with TRBJ1-1; TRBD1 is a possible D gene (6 bases). This CDR3 contains 15 residues. Germline V gene data show CDR1 as SGHRS and CDR2 as YFSETQ. V was trimmed by 1 base and J by 1 base, leaving 11 bases between them. CDR3 coding DNA: TGCGCCAGCAGCTTGTACAGGGTTGGGAACACTGAAGCTTTCTTT. Protein: CASSLYRVGNTEAFF.

This clone has just one count. This chain joins TRBV7-3 and TRBJ2-3; 12 bases fit TRBD2. CDR1 is SGHTA and CDR2 is FQGTGA in the germline V gene. The CDR3 consists of 16 residues. The V and J ends lost 4 bases and 0 bases, in that order; junction bases with no gene match: 2. CDR3 residues: CASSSGTSGSTDTQYF. The CDR3 DNA follows: TGTGCCAGCAGCTCAGGGACTAGCGGGAGCACAGATACGCAGTATTTT.

This rearrangement joins TRBV27 to TRBJ1-1; D ambiguous. The CDR3 runs 13 residues. Trimming removed 2 bases at V and 7 bases at J, with 11 bases between. Germline CDR1 and CDR2: MNHEY and SMNVEV (reference sequence). CDR3 bases: TGTGCCAGCAGTTTACGGGGTAATTATGAAGCTTTCTTT. It specifies CASSLRGNYEAFF.